The present T cell receptor beta chain was sequenced within a study of cytomegalovirus exposure and HLA in healthy donors. Study information: The 90 to 150 validation repertoires used a platform that matched the one used for the 600 to 750 first-cohort repertoires, as a later analysis reported. Study-wide findings and caveats: The authors enumerated over 150 TCR beta chains as linked to cytomegalovirus.

Using immunoSEQ multiplex PCR, the repertoire was profiled, and TCRdb retains in-frame clones only, with some absent. Found here are some 98,000 clones, roughly nine tenths of them singletons; the top ten hold around 6%. In the case of this clone: The antigen is unknown.

CDR3 length equals 12 residues. The trim removed 5 bases at V and 8 bases at J, leaving 6 bases unmatched. CDR1 is SGHRS and CDR2 is YFSETQ in the germline V gene. Sequenced: PBMCs. The rearrangement joins TRBV5-1 to TRBJ1-2; 7 bases match TRBD1. This TCR was sampled from a man aged 18-30 years in good health and CMV-seropositive. This chain's CDR3 is CASSFDRVGYTF. Here the CDR3 DNA reads TGCGCCAGCAGTTTTGACAGGGTCGGCTACACCTTC.